Sequencing of this TCR beta chain was carried out in a study of beta chain features in type 1 diabetes. Points from the study as a whole: Researchers report that Type 1 diabetes patients had moderately but significantly shorter TCRB CDR3s across all four CD4+ subsets.

Purity (above 95%) was reached by all sorted populations. This CDR3 comprises 14 residues. The V segment lost 10 bases and the J segment 4 bases; nucleotides outside the gene matches: 10. The germline CDR1 and CDR2 sequences are ENHRY and SYGVKD. Since all of the isolated RNA was reverse transcribed, expressed TCRB transcripts were what got sequenced. Method: immunoSEQ multiplex PCR; TCRdb's copy keeps in-frame clones and lacks some. The table records 640,000 or so clones, 11% to 15% of them present only once. This clone was observed a few times. Antigen: not known. This chain joins TRBV10-3 and TRBJ2-1; 7 bases match TRBD2. Source material: naive CD4+ T cells from blood. The TCR was taken from a man aged 18 to 29 with type 1 diabetes. CDR3 loop: CATSSGIGYNEQFF. The CDR3 nucleotides are TGTGCCACCTCAAGCGGGATCGGGTACAATGAGCAGTTCTTC.